These 30 T cell receptor beta chains originate from one sample sequenced in a study of tumor and adjacent non-tumor tissue in lung cancer. TCRbeta libraries were built with three rounds of nested PCR, modified from ARM-PCR. TCRdb itself ran the multiplex PCR reads through MiXCR, one entry per CDR3 protein. The sample lists more than 85,000 distinct CDR3 sequences, nearly 85% occurring once. The template was RNA from unsorted bulk tissue. Sequences were obtained from lung tumor tissue. These receptor sequences come from a man in his 70s with non-small cell lung cancer.

The rearrangement links TRBV4-2 to TRBJ2-5; D not certain. The CDR3 totals 15 residues. Per the germline V gene, CDR1 is LGHNA and CDR2 is YNFKEQ. Trimming took off 8 bases at V and 4 bases at J, with 20 bases between the two ends. For the CDR3, the DNA is TGTGCCAGCGGCCTAGGTGAGCTTACTACAGAGACCCAGTACTTC. Translating it yields CASGLGELTTETQYF.

This clonotype has more than one count but fewer than ten. This may stem from a read error, because a much larger clone lies one nucleotide away. The genes are TRBV7-9 and TRBJ2-3; no clear D. CDR3 length equals 13 residues. Per the germline V gene, CDR1 is SEHNR and CDR2 is FQNEAQ (reference sequence). CDR3 coding DNA: TGTGCCAGCAACTTATCAAGTCCAGATACGCAGTATTTT. Its protein product is CASNLSSPDTQYF.

On this clonotype: Here the CDR3 omits its conserved ending phenylalanine or tryptophan, so a read error is the likely source. Because the CDR3's place on the DNA is in doubt, the DNA is left out and the CDR3 is given as listed by TCRdb. The chain carries TRBV5-6 and TRBJ2-7; the table's D call of TRBD2 was not tested on the DNA. Germline assignment: CDR1 SGHDT and CDR2 YYEEEE. With termini counted, the CDR3 has 15 amino acids. CDR3 in amino acids: CASSLTSGRAYEHYL.

In the case of this clonotype: At one end the junction does not follow the germline gene, possibly because of a read error. The chain couples TRBV6-9 to TRBJ2-3, with D possibly TRBD1 on 6 matching bases. Germline V gives CDR1 MNHGY, CDR2 SVAAGI. The CDR3 spans 15 residues. Here the CDR3 DNA reads TGTGCCATCAGTTATTGGGGGCAACGCATAGATACGCAGTATTTT. It codes for CAISYWGQRIDTQYF.

Comments on this clonotype: At one of its ends the junction is not consistent with the germline gene, which may arise from a read error. The chain links TRBV7-8 to TRBJ1-5, with D uncertain. Germline CDR1 SGHVS, CDR2 FQNEAQ. The CDR3 extends over 13 amino acids. As DNA, the CDR3 is TGTGCCAGCAGTTTAAATAACAATCAGCACCAGCATTTT. Translating gives CASSLNNNQHQHF.

The chain uses TRBV12-3 or TRBV12-4 and TRBJ1-1; weak D call: TRBD1 (5 bases). The V gene lost 10 bases and the J gene lost 0 bases, with 18 bases spanning the gap. The CDR3 is made up of 15 amino acids. Here the CDR3 DNA reads TGTGCCAACACTTCATCCGGGACCGTGAACACTGAAGCTTTCTTT. Residues: CANTSSGTVNTEAFF.

This clonotype was recorded once. A junction end diverges from the germline sequence, so it may reflect a read error. The rearrangement uses TRBV12-3 or TRBV12-4 and TRBJ1-6; D gene uncertain. The CDR3 is 14 amino acids. The CDR3 DNA follows: TGCACCAGCAGTCGGAGAGTCTATAATTCACCCCTCCACTTT. Translation: CTSSRRVYNSPLHF.

This chain links TRBV6-5 with TRBJ1-6; D gene unclear. V was clipped by 1 base and J by 7 bases, with 11 bases between them. Germline V lookup: CDR1 MNHEY, CDR2 SVGAGI. The CDR3 is 15 residues long. The CDR3 sequence: CASSYFDCKNSPLHF. CDR3 in DNA: TGTGCCAGCAGTTACTTCGACTGTAAAAATTCACCCCTCCACTTT.

A remark on this clonotype: This likely comes from a read error, as the CDR3 has no conserved phenylalanine or tryptophan at its end. The rearrangement joins TRBV6-6 to TRBJ2-3, with 9 bases lining up with TRBD2. CDR1 MNHNY and CDR2 SVGAGI come from the germline V gene (reference sequence). This CDR3 is 15 amino acids long. The CDR3 loop reads CTSSYVAGGTDTQYS. CDR3 DNA: TGTACCAGCAGTTACGTCGCGGGAGGGACAGATACGCAGTATTCT.

In its sample, this clonotype was seen once. In this CDR3 the conserved last residue, phenylalanine or tryptophan, is missing, so a read error is likely. The limits of the CDR3 on the DNA are not certain, so only TCRdb's listed CDR3 is given. CDR3 in amino acids: CASTISSGANVPTL. The chain recombines TRBV12-3 or TRBV12-4 with TRBJ2-6. The CDR3 contains 14 residues when both ends are counted.

The chain couples TRBV7-8 to TRBJ1-1, with 8 bases identical to TRBD1. The J segment lost 2 bases and the V segment lost 7 bases, leaving 6 bases of the junction unmatched. The length of the CDR3 is 14 residues. Germline V gene data show CDR1 as SGHVS and CDR2 as FQNEAQ. The CDR3 DNA reads TGTGCCAGCACCCAGGGGGCATGTAACACTGAAGCTTTCTTT. Amino acid sequence: CASTQGACNTEAFF.

This chain joins TRBV10-3 and TRBJ2-7; maybe TRBD2 (5 bases). In germline, CDR1 is ENHRY, CDR2 SYGVKD. CDR3 length: 12 amino acids. The V gene lost 7 bases and the J gene lost 9 bases, with 16 bases spanning the gap. CDR3 residues: CAINPGINVQYF. The CDR3 DNA follows: TGTGCCATCAACCCGGGAATCAACGTGCAGTACTTC.

On this clonotype: A much larger clone is a single base away; this may be a read error. V and J are TRBV28 and TRBJ2-1, with 8 bases matching TRBD2. The CDR3 extends over 16 amino acids. Germline V gene sequence: CDR1 MDHEN, CDR2 SYDVKM. V was clipped by 3 bases and J by 11 bases; unmatched bases: 15. The CDR3 coding sequence is TGTGCCAGCAGTTTTTATGGTGGTAGCGGGAACTATAAGCAGTTCTTC. Its translation is CASSFYGGSGNYKQFF.

This clonotype was counted a single time. The chain has TRBV29-1 and TRBJ1-1; a weak D match, TRBD1 (5 bases). CDR1 and CDR2 (germline): SQVTM, ANQGSEA. Trimming removed 7 bases at V and 3 bases at J, with 18 bases between. The CDR3 spans 14 residues. Here the CDR3 reads CSAGPGSVYTEAFF. The CDR3 bases are TGCAGCGCCGGACCAGGGTCGGTATACACTGAAGCTTTCTTT. Filled out from reference TRBV29-1 and TRBJ1-1, the complete variable domain reads SAVISQKPSRDICQRGTSLTIQCQVDSQVTMMFWYRQQPGQSLTLIATANQGSEATYESGFVIDKFPISRPNLTFSTLTVSNMSPEDSSIYLCSAGPGSVYTEAFFGQGTRLTVV.

This chain links TRBV29-1 with TRBJ1-1; D unclear. The CDR3 spans 14 residues. Between the trimmed V and J ends, which lost 6 bases and 5 bases, there was a span of 19 bases. Germline V gene sequence: CDR1 SQVTM, CDR2 ANQGSEA. The CDR3 loop is CSVFGLGTKTEAFF. The CDR3 region has the DNA TGCAGCGTCTTCGGTCTGGGAACCAAAACTGAAGCTTTCTTT.

A word on this clonotype: The junction differs from germline at one of its ends, possibly a read error. This chain joins TRBV11-2 and TRBJ2-1; D is perhaps TRBD2 (6 bases). The CDR3 extends over 17 amino acids. In germline, CDR1 is SGHAT, CDR2 FQNNGV. The DNA of the CDR3 is TGTACCAGCAGCAACATATGGGGGGTTATCTCCTACAATGAGCAGTTCTTT. This gives the protein CTSSNIWGVISYNEQFF. The full variable domain, in which reference TRBV11-2 and TRBJ2-1 provide the parts outside the CDR3, is EAGVAQSPRYKIIEKRQSVAFWCNPISGHATLYWYQQILGQGPKLLIQFQNNGVVDDSQLPKDRFSAERLKGVDSTLKIQPAKLEDSAVYLCTSSNIWGVISYNEQFFGPGTRLTVL.

This clonotype was seen only a few times. The rearrangement links TRBV10-3 to TRBJ1-5, with D perhaps matching TRBD1 (5 bases). V shed 4 bases and J shed 5 bases, with 6 bases lying between them. CDR1 and CDR2 from the germline V gene are ENHRY and SYGVKD. The CDR3 runs 12 residues. CDR3 coding DNA: TGTGCCATCAGTGCGGGGGATCAGCCCCAGCATTTT. Residues: CAISAGDQPQHF.

Concerning this clonotype: Compared with germline, one end of the junction differs, possibly owing to a read error. The CDR3 DNA reads TGTAGTGCTAGGAGTCTTCCCTGGGATGGGACAGATACGCAGTATTTT. Its translation is CSARSLPWDGTDTQYF. The rearrangement uses TRBV20-1 and TRBJ2-3; D ambiguous. Per the germline V gene, CDR1 is DFQATT and CDR2 is SNEGSKA (reference sequence). CDR3 length equals 16 residues.

Note on this clonotype: At one of its ends the junction is not consistent with the germline gene, which may arise from a read error. V is TRBV12-5 and J is TRBJ1-5; D perhaps matches TRBD1 (5 bases). Per the germline V gene, CDR1 is LGHNT and CDR2 is FRNRAP. The CDR3 consists of 18 residues. CDR3 nucleotides: TGCGCTAGTGGATTGGTCTTATCGGGACCCATGGACGATCAGCCCCAGCATTTT. It encodes CASGLVLSGPMDDQPQHF.

As for this clonotype: Compared with germline, one end of the junction differs, possibly owing to a read error. This chain connects TRBV29-1 to TRBJ2-5, with D possibly matching TRBD1 (6 bases). Germline CDR1 SQVTM, CDR2 ANQGSEA. The CDR3 spans 16 residues. CDR3 DNA sequence: TGCAGCGCCAAGTCCTACCACCAGACAGGTCAAAAGACCCTGTACTTC. Translated: CSAKSYHQTGQKTLYF.

This clonotype turned up a few times. This chain's CDR3 is CAGRSLAGVGNEQFF. In DNA, the CDR3 is TGTGCCGGTAGATCCCTAGCGGGAGTGGGGAATGAGCAGTTCTTC. The V gene is TRBV6-5, the J gene TRBJ2-1; 10 bases are a match to TRBD2. The CDR3 extends over 15 amino acids. V lost 11 bases and J lost 7; bases outside the gene matches: 14. CDR1 is MNHEY, CDR2 SVGAGI, per germline.

On this clonotype itself: At one end the junction does not follow the germline gene, possibly because of a read error. This chain links TRBV7-8 with TRBJ2-7; no clear D gene. The CDR3 consists of 13 residues. The germline CDR1 and CDR2 sequences are SGHVS and FQNEAQ. The CDR3, as DNA: TGTGACAGCAGCTTCCAGTGGGTGAGCGAGCAGTACTTC. Its translation: CDSSFQWVSEQYF.

A word on this clonotype: Germline is not matched at one junction end, which may reflect a read error. The chain links TRBV14 to TRBJ2-2, with D tentatively TRBD1 (6 bases). Germline lookup yields CDR1 SGHDN and CDR2 FVKESK. CDR3 size: 14 residues. In DNA, the CDR3 is TGTGCCAGGAGCCAAAGGGGGAAGGTCGGGGAGCTGTTTTTT. Protein sequence: CARSQRGKVGELFF.

The rearrangement links TRBV4-3 to TRBJ2-1, with a possible D match to TRBD1 (5 bases). Per the germline V gene, CDR1 is LGHNA and CDR2 is YSLEER. The CDR3 consists of 15 residues. With 2 bases removed from V and 8 bases from J, the gap between germline ends came to 16 bases. CDR3 loop: CASSQYLGAGDEQFF. CDR3 bases: TGCGCCAGCAGCCAATATTTAGGGGCTGGGGATGAGCAGTTCTTC.

This clonotype was picked up one time. This could be a read error, since a much larger clone is one nucleotide away. The chain recombines TRBV5-1 with TRBJ1-5; 7 nucleotides align to TRBD1. CDR3 length equals 14 residues. CDR1 is SGHRS, CDR2 YFSETQ, per germline. The CDR3 DNA sequence: TGCGCCAGCGGCTTAACCGGGACAGAGCCGCCCCAGCATTTT. It specifies CASGLTGTEPPQHF.

Notes on this clonotype: Because the CDR3 is missing its conserved closing phenylalanine or tryptophan, this is likely a read error. This chain connects TRBV6-5 to TRBJ1-1; D uncertain. The CDR3 has 15 residues. Germline V gives CDR1 MNHEY, CDR2 SVGAGI. The germline V and J ends were trimmed by 11 bases and 4 bases, with 23 bases remaining between them. CDR3 nucleotides: TGTGCCGGCACCACGGTCGCTAGGGTGGGCACTGAAGCTTTCTAT. It codes for CAGTTVARVGTEAFY.

Turning to this clonotype: One junction end does not reproduce the germline sequence, and a read error may be involved. The V gene is TRBV29-1, the J gene TRBJ2-3; TRBD2 matches 8 bases. The CDR3 covers 14 residues. Per the germline V gene, CDR1 is SQVTM and CDR2 is ANQGSEA. CDR3 sequence: CSAAGTSGTDTHYF. The DNA of the CDR3 is TGCAGCGCCGCAGGGACTAGTGGCACAGATACGCATTATTTT.

In the case of this clonotype: The junction departs from germline at one end; a sequencing error may be responsible. The CDR3, as DNA: TGTGCTAGCAGCTTACCCGGGACATGGAACACTGAAGCTTTGTTT. Encoded protein: CASSLPGTWNTEALF. This chain links TRBV11-2 with TRBJ1-1; D might be TRBD1 (6 bases). The germline gives CDR1 SGHAT, CDR2 FQNNGV. The CDR3 consists of 15 residues.

With regard to this clonotype: A read error is possible here, since a much larger clone lies one base away. The V gene is TRBV5-1, the J gene TRBJ2-4; D is ambiguous. V gave up 4 bases and J gave up 3 bases, with 14 bases separating them. This CDR3 is 15 amino acids long. The germline CDR1 and CDR2 sequences are SGHRS and YFSETQ. The CDR3 reads CASSKGPRVKNIQYF. In nucleotides, the CDR3 is TGCGCCAGCAGCAAAGGACCGCGAGTCAAAAACATTCAGTACTTC.

Concerning this clonotype: At one end, the junction sequence differs from germline, possibly due to a read error. CDR3 sequence: CASSYPRQHGSNIQYF. The CDR3 bases are TGTGCCAGCAGTTACCCGAGACAGCATGGGTCGAACATTCAATACTTC. V is TRBV6-6 and J is TRBJ2-4; tentative D call: TRBD1 (5 bases). The CDR3 spans 16 residues. Germline CDR1 reads MNHNY; CDR2 reads SVGAGI (reference sequence).